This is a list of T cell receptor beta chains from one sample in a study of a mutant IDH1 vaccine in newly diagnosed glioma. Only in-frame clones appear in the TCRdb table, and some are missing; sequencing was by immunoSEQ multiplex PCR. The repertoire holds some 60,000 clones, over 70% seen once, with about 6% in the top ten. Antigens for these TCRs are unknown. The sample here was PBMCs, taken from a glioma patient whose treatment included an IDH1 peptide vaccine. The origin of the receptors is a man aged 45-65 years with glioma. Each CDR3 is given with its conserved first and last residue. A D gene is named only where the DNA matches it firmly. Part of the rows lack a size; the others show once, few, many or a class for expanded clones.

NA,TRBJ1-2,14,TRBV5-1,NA,TGCGCCAGCAGCGAGCCACAGGAGAGGCATGGCTACACCTTC,CASSEPQERHGYTF
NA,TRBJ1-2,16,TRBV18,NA,TGTGCCAGCTCACCAACCGAGAAGGGGAGGGACTATGGCTACACCTTC,CASSPTEKGRDYGYTF
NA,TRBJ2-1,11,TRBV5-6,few,TGTGCCAGCAGCTTCGAGAGGGAGGAGTTCTTC,CASSFEREEFF
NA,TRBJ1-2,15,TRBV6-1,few,TGTGCCAGCAGTGAAGCCGGCGGCTCTGTCTATGGCTACACCTTC,CASSEAGGSVYGYTF
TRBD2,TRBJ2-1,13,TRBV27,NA,TGTGCCAGCAGTTTAGATGCGGGAGATGAGCAGTTCTTC,CASSLDAGDEQFF
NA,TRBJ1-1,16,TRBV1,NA,TGCACCAGCTGCGACAGGGGATACTCGATGAACACTGAAGCTTTCTTT,CTSCDRGYSMNTEAFF
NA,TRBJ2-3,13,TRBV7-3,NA,TGTGCCAGCAGCCAAAGCGCGGGAGATACGCAGTATTTT,CASSQSAGDTQYF
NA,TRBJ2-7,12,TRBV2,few,TGTGCCAGCAGCAACAGGGTCAGTGAGCAGTACTTC,CASSNRVSEQYF
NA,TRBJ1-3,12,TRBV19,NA,TGTGCCAGCAGGGAATCTGGAAACACCATATATTTT,CASRESGNTIYF
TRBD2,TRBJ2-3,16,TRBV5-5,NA,TGTGCCAGCACCTCGGGTGGCGGGAGAGGAACAGATACGCAGTATTTT,CASTSGGGRGTDTQYF
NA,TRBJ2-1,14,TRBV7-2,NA,TGTGCCAGCAGCTCACAGACGGTATACAATGAGCAGTTCTTC,CASSSQTVYNEQFF
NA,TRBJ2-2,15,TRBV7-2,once,TGTGCCAGCAGCTTAGTTGGTGGGAGTAGTGGGGAGCTGTTTTTT,CASSLVGGSSGELFF
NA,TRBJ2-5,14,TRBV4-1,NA,TGCGCCAGCAGCCAGCTGGAGAGGCAAGAGACCCAGTACTTC,CASSQLERQETQYF
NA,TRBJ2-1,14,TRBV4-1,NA,TGCGCCAGCAGCCAAGTAACTAGGGACAATGAGCAGTTCTTC,CASSQVTRDNEQFF
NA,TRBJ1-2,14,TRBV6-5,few,TGTGCCAGCAGTTACTCGGTCGACCTAGAAGGCTACACCTTC,CASSYSVDLEGYTF
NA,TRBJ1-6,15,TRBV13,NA,TGTGCCAGCACCGCACAGGGAAGCCCGAATTCACCCCTCCACTTT,CASTAQGSPNSPLHF
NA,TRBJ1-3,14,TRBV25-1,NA,TGTGCCAGCAGTCCAGGGTATCGCGGAAACACCATATATTTT,CASSPGYRGNTIYF
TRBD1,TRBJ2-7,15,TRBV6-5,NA,TGTGCCAGCAGAAGAGACGGGACAGGGAGATACGAGCAGTACTTC,CASRRDGTGRYEQYF
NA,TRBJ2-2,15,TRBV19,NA,TGTGCCAGTAGTCCCCTCAGGGCGAACACCGGGGAGCTGTTTTTT,CASSPLRANTGELFF
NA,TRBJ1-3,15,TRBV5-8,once,TGTGCCAGCAGGAACAGGGTTCTCTCTGGAAACACCATATATTTT,CASRNRVLSGNTIYF
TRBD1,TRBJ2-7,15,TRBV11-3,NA,TGTGCCAGCAGCTTCCAGGACAGGAGCTCCTACGAGCAGTACTTC,CASSFQDRSSYEQYF
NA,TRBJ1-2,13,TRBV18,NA,TGTGCCAGCTCACGGGGGTCCAACTATGGCTACACCTTC,CASSRGSNYGYTF
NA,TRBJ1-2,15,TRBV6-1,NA,TGTGCCAGCAGCTTAACACCTGGGGAGGACTATGGCTACACCTTC,CASSLTPGEDYGYTF
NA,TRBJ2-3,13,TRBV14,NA,TGTGCCAGCAGCCAATCGGTTGTGAATACGCAGTATTTT,CASSQSVVNTQYF
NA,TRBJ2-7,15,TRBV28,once,TGTGCCAGCATCCGCACAGAGGGGGACTCCTACGAGCAGTACTTC,CASIRTEGDSYEQYF
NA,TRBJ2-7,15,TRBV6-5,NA,TGTGCCAGCAGTTACTTGTCGGCCGCCTCCTACGAGCAGTACTTC,CASSYLSAASYEQYF
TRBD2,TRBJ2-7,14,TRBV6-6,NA,TGTGCCAGCAGTTCTATAGCGGGGCGAAACGAGCAGTACTTC,CASSSIAGRNEQYF
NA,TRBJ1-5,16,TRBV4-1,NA,TGCGCCAGCAGCCAATTTGGCAGGGGAAGCAATCAGCCCCAGCATTTT,CASSQFGRGSNQPQHF
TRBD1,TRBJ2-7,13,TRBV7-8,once,TGTGCCAGCAGCTTAAGGACAGGATACGAGCAGTACTTC,CASSLRTGYEQYF
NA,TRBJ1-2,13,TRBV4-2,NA,TGTGCCAGCAGCCAAGGCGAAGGGGGGAGCTACACCTTC,CASSQGEGGSYTF
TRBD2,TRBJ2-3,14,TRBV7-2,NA,TGTGCCAGCAGCTTGACTAGCGGGACAGATACGCAGTATTTT,CASSLTSGTDTQYF
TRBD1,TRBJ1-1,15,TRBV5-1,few,TGCGCCAGCAGCGACCGGGACAGGGGTGGAACTGAAGCTTTCTTT,CASSDRDRGGTEAFF
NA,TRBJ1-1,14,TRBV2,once,TGTGCCAGCAGCCTAACAGGGCAGGTCACTGAAGCTTTCTTT,CASSLTGQVTEAFF
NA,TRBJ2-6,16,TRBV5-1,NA,TGCGCCAGCAGCTTGGTAGCAGGGACTGGGGCCAACGTCCTGACTTTC,CASSLVAGTGANVLTF
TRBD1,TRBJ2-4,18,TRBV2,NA,TGTGCCAGCAAGTCGAGGGGGGGACAGGGGGGAACCAAAAACATTCAGTACTTC,CASKSRGGQGGTKNIQYF
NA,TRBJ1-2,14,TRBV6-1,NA,TGTGCCAGCAGTGAATTGTGGGGGGCGCAGGGCTACACCTTC,CASSELWGAQGYTF
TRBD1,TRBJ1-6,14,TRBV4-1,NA,TGCGCCAGCAGGCCAACAGGGGTTAACTCACCCCTCCACTTT,CASRPTGVNSPLHF
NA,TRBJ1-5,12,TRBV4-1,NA,TGCGCCAGCAGCCAAGATGGGGGGTCCCAGCATTTT,CASSQDGGSQHF
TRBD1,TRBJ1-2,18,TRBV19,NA,TGTGCCAGTAGTACAGAACTCAGCGGACAGGGAGAATTCTATGGCTACACCTTC,CASSTELSGQGEFYGYTF
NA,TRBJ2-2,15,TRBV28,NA,TGTGCCAGCAGCTTACAGGGTACGAACACCGGGGAGCTGTTTTTT,CASSLQGTNTGELFF
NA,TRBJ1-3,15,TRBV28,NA,TGTGCCAGCAGTTTCTTCGGATTTTCTGGAAACACCATATATTTT,CASSFFGFSGNTIYF
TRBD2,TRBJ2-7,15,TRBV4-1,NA,TGCGCCAGCAGCCACCCTCCGGGGGGGCACTACGAGCAGTACTTC,CASSHPPGGHYEQYF
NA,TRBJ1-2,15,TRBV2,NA,TGTGCCAGCAGTGAAAGTACAGGGATTAACTATGGCTACACCTTC,CASSESTGINYGYTF
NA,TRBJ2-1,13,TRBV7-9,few,TGTGCCAGCAGCTTAGATGTGGCCAATGAGCAGTTCTTC,CASSLDVANEQFF
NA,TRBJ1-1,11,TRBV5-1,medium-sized,TGCGCCAGCAGCTTGTCGGGCCAAGCTTTCTTT,CASSLSGQAFF
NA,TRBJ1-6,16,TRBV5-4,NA,TGTGCCAGCAGCCGCGGGACGGGAGTTTTACTAGGACCCCTCCACTTT,CASSRGTGVLLGPLHF
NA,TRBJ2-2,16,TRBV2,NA,TGTGCCAGCGGGGGCAGGGCTGTCGACTACACCGGGGAGCTGTTTTTT,CASGGRAVDYTGELFF
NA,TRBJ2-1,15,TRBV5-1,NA,TGCGCCAGCAGCTTGGCCGGAGGGGTCTACAATGAGCAGTTCTTC,CASSLAGGVYNEQFF
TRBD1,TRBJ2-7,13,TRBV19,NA,TGTGCCAGTAGTCTGGGACAGTCCTACGAGCAGTACTTC,CASSLGQSYEQYF
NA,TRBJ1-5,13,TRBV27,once,TGTGCCAGCAGTTTACTAGGGGGACAGCCCCAGCATTTT,CASSLLGGQPQHF
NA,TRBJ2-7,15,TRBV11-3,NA,TGTGCCAGCAGCCAGAGTCAGGGGCAGATCCACGAGCAGTACTTC,CASSQSQGQIHEQYF
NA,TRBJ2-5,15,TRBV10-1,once,TGCGCCAGCAGTAGCGCGGACACCTGGGGAGAGACCCAGTACTTC,CASSSADTWGETQYF
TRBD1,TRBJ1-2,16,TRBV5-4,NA,TGTGCCAGCAGCCCAGGGGGGGGCAGAGGCGCCTATGGCTACACCTTC,CASSPGGGRGAYGYTF
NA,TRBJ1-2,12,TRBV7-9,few,TGTGCCAGCAGCTTAGGAGCGGCTGGCTACACCTTC,CASSLGAAGYTF
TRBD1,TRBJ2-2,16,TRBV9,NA,TGTGCCAGCAGCGACCACGTGGACAGGGTGGCCGGGGAGCTGTTTTTT,CASSDHVDRVAGELFF